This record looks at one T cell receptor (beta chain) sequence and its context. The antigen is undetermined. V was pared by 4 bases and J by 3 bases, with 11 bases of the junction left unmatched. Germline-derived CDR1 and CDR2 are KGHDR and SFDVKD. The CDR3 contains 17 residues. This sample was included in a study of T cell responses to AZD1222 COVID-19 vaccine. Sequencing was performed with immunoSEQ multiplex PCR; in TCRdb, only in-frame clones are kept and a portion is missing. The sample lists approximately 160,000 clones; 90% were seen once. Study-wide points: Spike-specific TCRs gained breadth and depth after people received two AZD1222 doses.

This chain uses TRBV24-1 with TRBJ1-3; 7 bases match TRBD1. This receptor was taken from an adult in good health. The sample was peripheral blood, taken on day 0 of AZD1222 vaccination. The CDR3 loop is CATSEYRQGFNGNTIYF. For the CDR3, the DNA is TGTGCCACCAGTGAGTATCGACAGGGCTTCAATGGAAACACCATATATTTT.